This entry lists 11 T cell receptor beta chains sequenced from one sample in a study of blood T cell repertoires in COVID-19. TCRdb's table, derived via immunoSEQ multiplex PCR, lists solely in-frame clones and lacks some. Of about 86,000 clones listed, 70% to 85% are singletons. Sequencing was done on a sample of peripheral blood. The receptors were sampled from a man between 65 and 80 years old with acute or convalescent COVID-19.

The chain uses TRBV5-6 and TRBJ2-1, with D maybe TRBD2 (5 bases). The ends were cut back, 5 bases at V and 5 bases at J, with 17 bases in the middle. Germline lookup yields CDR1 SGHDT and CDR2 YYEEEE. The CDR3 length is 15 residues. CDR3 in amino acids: CASSSQDWANNEQFF. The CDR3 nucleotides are TGTGCCAGCAGTTCTCAGGACTGGGCCAACAATGAGCAGTTCTTC. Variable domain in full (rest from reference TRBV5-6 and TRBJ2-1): DAGVTQSPTHLIKTRGQQVTLRCSPKSGHDTVSWYQQALGQGPQFIFQYYEEEERQRGNFPDRFSGHQFPNYSSELNVNALLLGDSALYLCASSSQDWANNEQFFGPGTRLTVL.

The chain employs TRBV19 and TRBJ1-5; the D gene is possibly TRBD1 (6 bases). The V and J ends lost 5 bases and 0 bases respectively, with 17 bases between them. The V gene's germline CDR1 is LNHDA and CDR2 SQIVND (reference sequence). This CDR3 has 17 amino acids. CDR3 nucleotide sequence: TGTGCCAGTAGTCCCAGCCCGACAGGTTATAGCAATCAGCCCCAGCATTTT. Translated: CASSPSPTGYSNQPQHF. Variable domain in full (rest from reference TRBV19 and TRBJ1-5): DGGITQSPKYLFRKEGQNVTLSCEQNLNHDAMYWYRQDPGQGLRLIYYSQIVNDFQKGDIAEGYSVSREKKESFPLTVTSAQKNPTAFYLCASSPSPTGYSNQPQHFGDGTRLSIL.

Written as DNA, the CDR3 is TGTGCCAGCTCACCAAGGACAGGGCCATCTAACTATGGCTACACCTTC. It translates to CASSPRTGPSNYGYTF. The V call is TRBV18, the J call TRBJ1-2; 8 positions match TRBD1. Germline values: CDR1 KGHSH, CDR2 LQKENI. This CDR3 is built from 16 residues. V was pared by 2 bases and J by 0 bases, with 5 bases of the junction left unmatched.

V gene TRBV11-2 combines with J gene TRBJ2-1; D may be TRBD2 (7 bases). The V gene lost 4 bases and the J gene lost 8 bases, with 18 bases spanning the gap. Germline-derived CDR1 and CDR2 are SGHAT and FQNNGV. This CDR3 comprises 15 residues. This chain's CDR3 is CASSSLGGGTDEQFF. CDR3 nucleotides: TGTGCCAGCAGCTCTCTGGGGGGGGGCACCGATGAGCAGTTCTTC.

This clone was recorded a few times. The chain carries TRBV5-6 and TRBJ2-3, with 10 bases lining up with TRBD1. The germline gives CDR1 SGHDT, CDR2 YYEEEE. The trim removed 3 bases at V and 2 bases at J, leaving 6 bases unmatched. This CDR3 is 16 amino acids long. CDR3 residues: CASSSGTGASTDTQYF. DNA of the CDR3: TGTGCCAGCAGCTCTGGGACAGGGGCTTCCACAGATACGCAGTATTTT.

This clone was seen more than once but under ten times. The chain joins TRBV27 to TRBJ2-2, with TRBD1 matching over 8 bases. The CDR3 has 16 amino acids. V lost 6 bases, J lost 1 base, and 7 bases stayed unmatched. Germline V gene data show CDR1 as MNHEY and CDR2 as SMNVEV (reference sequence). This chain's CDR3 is CASSETGDMNTGELFF. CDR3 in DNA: TGTGCCAGCAGCGAGACAGGGGATATGAACACCGGGGAGCTGTTTTTT.

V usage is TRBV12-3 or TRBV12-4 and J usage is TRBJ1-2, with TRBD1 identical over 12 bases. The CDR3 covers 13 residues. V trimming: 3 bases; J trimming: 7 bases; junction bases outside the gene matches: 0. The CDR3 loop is CASSLGQGAGYTF. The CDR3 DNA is TGTGCCAGCAGTTTGGGACAGGGGGCTGGCTACACCTTC.

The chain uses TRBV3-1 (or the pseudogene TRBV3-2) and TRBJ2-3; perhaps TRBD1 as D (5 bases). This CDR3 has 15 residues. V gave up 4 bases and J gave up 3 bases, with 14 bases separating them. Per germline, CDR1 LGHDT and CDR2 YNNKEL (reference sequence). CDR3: CASSLEGAGTDTQYF. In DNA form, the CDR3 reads TGTGCCAGCAGCCTCGAAGGGGCCGGTACAGATACGCAGTATTTT.

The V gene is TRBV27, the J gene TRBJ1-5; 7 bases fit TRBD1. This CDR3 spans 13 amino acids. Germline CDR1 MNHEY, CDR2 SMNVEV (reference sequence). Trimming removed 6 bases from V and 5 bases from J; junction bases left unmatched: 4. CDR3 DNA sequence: TGTGCCAGCAGGGACAGGTGGGATCAGCCCCAGCATTTT. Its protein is CASRDRWDQPQHF.

CDR3 DNA: TGTGCCAGCACCTTCTACCGACCGGGACTAGCGGGGGGGATAAGCTCCTACAATGAGCAGTTCTTC. It yields the protein CASTFYRPGLAGGISSYNEQFF. The gene calls are TRBV27 and TRBJ2-1, with 16 bases aligning to TRBD2. This CDR3 spans 22 amino acids. Germline loops: CDR1 MNHEY, CDR2 SMNVEV (reference sequence). V shed 7 bases, J shed 0 bases, and the junction held 18 bases outside the gene matches.

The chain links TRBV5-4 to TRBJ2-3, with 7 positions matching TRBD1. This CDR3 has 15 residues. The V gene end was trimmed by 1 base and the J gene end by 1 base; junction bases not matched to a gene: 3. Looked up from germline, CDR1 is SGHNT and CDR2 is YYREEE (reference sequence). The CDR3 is CASSLTGVGTDTQYF. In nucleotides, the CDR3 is TGTGCCAGCAGCTTGACAGGGGTTGGCACAGATACGCAGTATTTT. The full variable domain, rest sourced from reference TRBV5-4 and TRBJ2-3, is ETGVTQSPTHLIKTRGQQVTLRCSSQSGHNTVSWYQQALGQGPQFIFQYYREEENGRGNFPPRFSGLQFPNYSSELNVNALELDDSALYLCASSLTGVGTDTQYFGPGTRLTVL.